This TCR beta chain was sequenced in a study of blood T cells in healthy people across ages. Trimming at V came to 4 bases and at J to 4 bases, leaving 6 bases not matched to a gene. The length of the CDR3 is 15 residues. The germline gives CDR1 KGHDR, CDR2 SFDVKD. The authors ran a second PCR of roughly 7 to 11 cycles using a sample-barcoded 5' primer and a J-beta primer mix. From the 5' RACE reads, TCRdb called clonotypes with MiXCR, one entry per CDR3 protein. The table lists around 500,000 distinct CDR3 sequences, roughly a quarter of them singletons. This clonotype was seen ten or more times. The sample was also linked to a second study, of T cells of mothers and their children. That study adds: Not a single persistent microchimeric T cell clone was detected.

The chain recombines TRBV24-1 with TRBJ2-1, with TRBD1 identical over 7 bases. This receptor was taken from a boy between 2 and 15 years old in good health. The sequenced sample was blood. CDR3 sequence (DNA): TGTGCCACCAGTGACCACAGGGGATCATACAATGAGCAGTTCTTC. Its translation: CATSDHRGSYNEQFF.